These 16 T cell receptor beta chains came from one sample sequenced in a study of long-term antiretroviral therapy in people with HIV. Run at survey level, the immunoSEQ assay was version v3.0. Sequencing was performed with immunoSEQ multiplex PCR; in TCRdb, only in-frame clones are kept and a portion is missing. Of nearly 20,000 clones listed, 80% are singletons. Here the sequenced sample was unsorted PBMCs, taken 0.2 years after starting antiretroviral therapy. The receptors originated from a woman in her thirties or forties with HIV.

This chain links TRBV29-1 with TRBJ1-5; D remains ambiguous. Per germline, CDR1 SQVTM and CDR2 ANQGSEA. Trimming pared 4 bases from V and 4 bases from J, leaving 8 bases between. The CDR3 has 12 amino acids. The CDR3 DNA reads as TGCAGCGTTGCGGAAGATAATCAGCCCCAGCATTTT. It codes for CSVAEDNQPQHF.

The chain links TRBV20-1 to TRBJ2-7; 7 nucleotides line up with TRBD1. V lost 6 bases to trimming and J lost 5 bases; unmatched junction nucleotides: 4. From germline, CDR1 is DFQATT and CDR2 SNEGSKA (reference sequence). CDR3 size: 11 residues. Here the CDR3 DNA reads TGCAGTGCCACCGACAGGGACGAGCAGTACTTC. As protein: CSATDRDEQYF.

The chain combines TRBV29-1 with TRBJ2-1, with TRBD2 matching over 9 bases. With V trimmed by 3 bases and J by 2 bases, 5 bases remained unmatched. The germline V gene has CDR1 SQVTM and CDR2 ANQGSEA. The CDR3 is 15 residues long. For the CDR3, the DNA is TGCAGCGTTGAGTGGCGGGAGGGCGCCTACAATGAGCAGTTCTTC. Residues: CSVEWREGAYNEQFF.

This chain uses TRBV7-2 with TRBJ1-2; 7 nucleotides line up with TRBD1. The junction had 5 bases not matched to a gene; V was cut back by 6 bases and J by 1 base. CDR1 and CDR2 (germline): SGHTA, FQGNSA. The CDR3 runs 14 residues. This chain's CDR3 is CASRYRGDNYGYTF. CDR3 DNA sequence: TGTGCCAGCAGATACAGGGGAGATAACTATGGCTACACCTTC.

The chain uses TRBV6-5 and TRBJ1-3, with 9 nucleotides matching TRBD1. Per the germline V gene, CDR1 is MNHEY and CDR2 is SVGAGI. J lost 4 bases, V lost 2 bases, and 6 bases had no gene match. The CDR3 runs to 16 residues. The CDR3 protein is CASSYLAGTGGNTIYF. The CDR3 DNA reads TGTGCCAGCAGTTACCTAGCCGGGACAGGGGGAAACACCATATATTTT.

The gene calls are TRBV5-1 and TRBJ2-1; 7 nucleotides match TRBD2. The length of the CDR3 is 16 residues. Germline loops: CDR1 SGHRS, CDR2 YFSETQ. Trimming took 2 bases from V and 0 from J; bases not matched to a gene: 5. In DNA form, the CDR3 reads TGCGCCAGCAGCTTACTAGCGCCTGGCTCCTACAATGAGCAGTTCTTC. Encoded protein: CASSLLAPGSYNEQFF.

The chain recombines TRBV15 with TRBJ2-2; D might be TRBD2 (5 bases). From germline, CDR1 is LNHNV and CDR2 YYDKDF (reference sequence). V was shortened by 0 bases and J by 5 bases, with 10 bases between the two germline ends. This CDR3 spans 15 amino acids. The CDR3 spells CATSRDLGETGELFF. CDR3 nucleotide sequence: TGTGCCACCAGCAGAGATCTGGGAGAGACCGGGGAGCTGTTTTTT.

The V and J genes are TRBV5-1 and TRBJ2-1, with D tentatively TRBD1 or TRBD2 (5 bases each). This CDR3 has 15 residues. The V and J ends lost 0 bases and 6 bases respectively, with 13 bases between them. Germline V gene lookup returns CDR1 SGHRS and CDR2 YFSETQ. CDR3 loop: CASSLGWGSGNEQFF. The CDR3 nucleotides are TGCGCCAGCAGCTTGGGGTGGGGGAGCGGCAATGAGCAGTTCTTC. Full variable domain (missing parts from reference TRBV5-1 and TRBJ2-1): KAGVTQTPRYLIKTRGQQVTLSCSPISGHRSVSWYQQTPGQGLQFLFEYFSETQRNKGNFPGRFSGRQFSNSRSEMNVSTLELGDSALYLCASSLGWGSGNEQFFGPGTRLTVL.

CDR3 nucleotide sequence: TGTGCCAGCAGCGTAGCCTGGGACTACGAGCAGTACTTC. Protein sequence: CASSVAWDYEQYF. V and J are TRBV9 and TRBJ2-7; no clear D gene. CDR1 is SGDLS, CDR2 YYNGEE, per germline. CDR3 length: 13 amino acids. Trimming shortened V by 0 bases and J by 3 bases, and 7 bases separated the two germline ends.

This clone was observed once. The chain has TRBV27 and TRBJ1-2; D is possibly TRBD1 (5 bases). Germline values: CDR1 MNHEY, CDR2 SMNVEV (reference sequence). The V end lost 2 bases, the J end lost 8 bases, and 15 bases lay between the germline ends. CDR3 length: 14 amino acids. CDR3 protein: CASSLTPGGYGYTF. In DNA form, the CDR3 reads TGTGCCAGCAGTTTAACCCCGGGGGGGTACGGCTACACCTTC.

V gene TRBV7-9 combines with J gene TRBJ2-3; D unclear. Germline V gene sequence: CDR1 SEHNR, CDR2 FQNEAQ (reference sequence). The V end was cut by 5 bases, the J end by 0 bases, with 3 bases between. This CDR3 comprises 12 residues. CDR3 amino acids: CASSLSTDTQYF. DNA of the CDR3: TGTGCCAGCAGCCTTAGCACAGATACGCAGTATTTT.

The chain combines TRBV4-3 with TRBJ1-4, with D tentatively TRBD1 (6 bases). The CDR3 is 17 amino acids. V gave up 0 bases and J gave up 8 bases, with 19 bases separating them. CDR1 and CDR2 from the germline V gene are LGHNA and YSLEER. CDR3 coding DNA: TGCGCCAGCAGCCAAGAAGGACCATCGGGGGCTGGGGAAAAACTGTTTTTT. This gives the protein CASSQEGPSGAGEKLFF.

Here the CDR3 DNA reads TGTGCCAGCAGCTTAGAGGACAGGGGTGGGACTGAAGCTTTCTTT. Translation: CASSLEDRGGTEAFF. J is TRBJ1-1 and V is TRBV7-9, with TRBD1 matching over 9 bases. Trimming removed 1 base from V and 5 bases from J; junction bases left unmatched: 5. Per germline, CDR1 SEHNR and CDR2 FQNEAQ (reference sequence). CDR3 length: 15 residues.

The V call is TRBV4-1, the J call TRBJ2-7; D is perhaps TRBD1 (5 bases). This CDR3 spans 13 amino acids. The germline V and J ends were trimmed by 2 bases and 5 bases, with 10 bases remaining between them. The germline V gene encodes CDR1 MGHRA and CDR2 YSYEKL. The CDR3: CASSQHGANEQYF. CDR3 DNA sequence: TGCGCCAGCAGCCAACATGGGGCGAACGAGCAGTACTTC.

CDR3 amino acids: CASSIQGASPTNEKLFF. For the CDR3, the DNA is TGTGCCAGTAGTATACAGGGGGCCTCGCCAACTAATGAAAAACTGTTTTTT. The rearrangement links TRBV19 to TRBJ1-4; 8 bases are shared with TRBD1. V lost 2 bases, J lost 0 bases, and 5 bases stayed unmatched. CDR1 and CDR2 from the germline V gene are LNHDA and SQIVND (reference sequence). The CDR3 is made up of 17 amino acids.

This chain joins TRBV7-9 and TRBJ2-7, with unresolved D. Germline V lookup: CDR1 SEHNR, CDR2 FQNEAQ (reference sequence). The CDR3 is 13 residues long. Deletions cut 5 bases from V and 1 base from J, with 9 bases between. CDR3 sequence reads: CASSTDSSYEQYF. The CDR3 DNA sequence: TGTGCCAGCAGCACAGATAGTTCCTACGAGCAGTACTTC.